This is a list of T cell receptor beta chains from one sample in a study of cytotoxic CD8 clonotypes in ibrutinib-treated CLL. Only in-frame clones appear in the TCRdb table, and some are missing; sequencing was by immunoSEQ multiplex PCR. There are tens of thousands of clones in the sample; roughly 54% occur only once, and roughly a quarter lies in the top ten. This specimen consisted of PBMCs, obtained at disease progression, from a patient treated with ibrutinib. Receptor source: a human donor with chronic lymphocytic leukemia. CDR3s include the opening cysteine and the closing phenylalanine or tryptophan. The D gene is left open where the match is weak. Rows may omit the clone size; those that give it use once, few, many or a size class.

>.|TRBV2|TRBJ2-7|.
CASSGMTEQYEQYF
TGTGCCAGCAGTGGAATGACAGAACAATACGAGCAGTACTTC
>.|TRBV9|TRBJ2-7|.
CASSVGVPRDEQYF
TGTGCCAGCAGCGTAGGAGTCCCGCGGGACGAGCAGTACTTC
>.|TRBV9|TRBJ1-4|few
CASSRDGVGELFF
TGTGCCAGCAGCCGGGACGGGGTCGGGGAACTGTTTTTT
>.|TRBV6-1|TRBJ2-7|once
CASSRQRAYEQYF
TGTGCCAGCAGTCGACAGAGAGCCTACGAGCAGTACTTC
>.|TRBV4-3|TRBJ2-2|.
CASSQDLSFTFTGELFF
TGCGCCAGCAGCCAAGATTTGTCCTTTACATTCACCGGGGAGCTGTTTTTT
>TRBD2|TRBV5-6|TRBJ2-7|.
CASSPMGAGRAYEQYF
TGTGCCAGCAGCCCTATGGGAGCGGGGAGGGCCTACGAGCAGTACTTC
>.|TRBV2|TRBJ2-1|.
CASSLTRFEQFF
TGTGCCAGCAGTCTCACTAGATTTGAGCAGTTCTTC
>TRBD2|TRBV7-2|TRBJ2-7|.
CASSFKPGLAGSHYEQYF
TGTGCCAGCAGCTTTAAACCGGGACTAGCGGGAAGTCACTACGAGCAGTACTTC
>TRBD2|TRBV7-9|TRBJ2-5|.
CASRGLIQETQYF
TGTGCCAGCAGGGGACTAATCCAAGAGACCCAGTACTTC
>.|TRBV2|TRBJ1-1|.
CASGGQPNTEAFF
TGTGCCAGCGGAGGACAGCCGAACACTGAAGCTTTCTTT
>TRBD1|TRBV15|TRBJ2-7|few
CATSGQGYEQYF
TGTGCCACCAGCGGACAGGGCTACGAGCAGTACTTC
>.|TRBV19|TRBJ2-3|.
CASTPWAGARTDTQYF
TGTGCCAGTACCCCATGGGCGGGGGCCCGGACAGATACGCAGTATTTT
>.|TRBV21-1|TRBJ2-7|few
CASSRGNREPGTSGGVLYEQYF
TGTGCCAGCAGCAGAGGTAACAGGGAGCCCGGGACTAGCGGGGGGGTTCTCTACGAGCAGTACTTC
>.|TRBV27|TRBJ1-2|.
CASSLSEHYGYTF
TGTGCCAGCAGTTTATCAGAGCACTATGGCTACACCTTC
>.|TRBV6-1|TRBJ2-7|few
CASRPEGAHEQYF
TGTGCCAGCAGACCGGAGGGGGCGCACGAGCAGTACTTC
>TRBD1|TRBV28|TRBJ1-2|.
CASSLTGRLPLRGYTF
TGTGCCAGCAGTTTGACAGGGCGGCTGCCTCTCCGTGGCTACACCTTC
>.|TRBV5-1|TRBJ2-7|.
CASSLDPGSYYEQYF
TGCGCCAGCAGCTTAGATCCCGGGTCTTACTACGAGCAGTACTTC
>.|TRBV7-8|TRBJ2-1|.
CASSTFSYPEQFF
TGTGCCAGCAGCACATTTAGCTACCCCGAGCAGTTCTTC
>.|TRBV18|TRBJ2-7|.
CASSPGEQSYEQYF
TGTGCCAGCTCACCAGGAGAGCAGTCCTACGAGCAGTACTTC
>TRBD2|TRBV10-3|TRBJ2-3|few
CAISGRLGTSGTDTQYF
TGTGCCATCAGTGGCAGGTTAGGGACTAGCGGGACAGATACGCAGTATTTT
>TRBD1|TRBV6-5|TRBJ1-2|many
CASSLTGRDYGYTF
TGTGCCAGCAGTTTGACAGGGCGAGACTATGGCTACACCTTC
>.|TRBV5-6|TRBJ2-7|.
CASSLPPRAGGNHEQYF
TGTGCCAGCAGCTTGCCTCCTAGGGCAGGGGGGAACCACGAGCAGTACTTC
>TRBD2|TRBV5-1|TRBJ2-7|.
CASRLAGVYEQYF
TGCGCCAGCAGACTAGCGGGAGTCTACGAGCAGTACTTC
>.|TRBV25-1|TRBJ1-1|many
CASRVNTEAFF
TGTGCCAGCAGGGTGAACACTGAAGCTTTCTTT
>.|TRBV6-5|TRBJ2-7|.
CASSYSWGFEQYF
TGTGCCAGCAGTTACTCTTGGGGGTTCGAGCAGTACTTC
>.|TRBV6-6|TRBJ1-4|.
CASRGSANEKLFF
TGTGCCAGCAGAGGGTCGGCGAATGAAAAACTGTTTTTT
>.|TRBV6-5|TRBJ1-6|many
CASSSETGLGSPLHF
TGTGCCAGCAGTTCGGAGACAGGTCTGGGTTCACCCCTCCACTTT
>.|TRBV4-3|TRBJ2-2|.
CASSQASRGSGELFF
TGCGCCAGCAGCCAAGCGTCACGGGGGTCCGGGGAGCTGTTTTTT
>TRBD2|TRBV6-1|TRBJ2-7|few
CASSPLGGGAEQYF
TGTGCCAGCAGCCCCCTTGGGGGAGGGGCCGAGCAGTACTTC
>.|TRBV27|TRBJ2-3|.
CASKDAGTDTQYF
TGTGCCAGCAAGGATGCGGGGACAGATACGCAGTATTTT
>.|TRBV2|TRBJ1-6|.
CASSVEGNSPLHF
TGTGCCAGCAGTGTGGAGGGAAATTCACCCCTCCACTTT
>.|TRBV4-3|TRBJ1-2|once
CASSQDARAFEGYTF
TGCGCCAGCAGCCAAGACGCCCGGGCCTTCGAAGGCTACACCTTC
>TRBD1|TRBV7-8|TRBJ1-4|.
CASSPDWDSIEKLFF
TGTGCCAGCAGCCCAGACTGGGACAGCATTGAAAAACTGTTTTTT
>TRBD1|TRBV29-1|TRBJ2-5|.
CSVEIPGTGYETQYF
TGCAGCGTTGAAATACCCGGGACAGGGTACGAGACCCAGTACTTC
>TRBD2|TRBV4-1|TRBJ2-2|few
CASSPSGAFNTGELFF
TGCGCCAGCAGTCCTAGCGGCGCCTTTAACACCGGGGAGCTGTTTTTT
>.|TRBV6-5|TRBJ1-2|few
CASRGHPNRGYTF
TGTGCCAGCCGTGGCCATCCAAACCGGGGCTACACCTTC